The 28 T cell receptor beta chains in this list originate from one sample, sequenced in a study of cytomegalovirus exposure and HLA in healthy donors (TCRdb year 2017). Library method: the immunoSEQ multiplex PCR assay. A mixture of 60 forward primers for TCR Vbeta segments and 13 reverse primers for TCR Jbeta segments was used in the multiplex PCR. TCRdb took this table from immuneACCESS and kept in-frame rearrangements with V and J called. Such tables lack part of the clones; where checked against another copy, unresolved V genes explain under half of the gap, and the rest is unexplained. The sample table contains about 160,000 clones; only one count was recorded for around 80% of them. Of the sample, around 2.4% falls within the top ten clones. Sequenced: PBMCs. These receptors were taken from a female donor in good health and CMV-seronegative.

This clone has a handful of counts. The chain is built from TRBV6-1 and TRBJ2-7; D gene ambiguous. The CDR3 consists of 14 residues. Trimming removed 2 bases at V and 4 bases at J, with 12 bases between. From germline, CDR1 is MNHNS and CDR2 SASEGT. CDR3 region: CASSEPGGQYEQYF. CDR3 sequence (DNA): TGTGCCAGCAGTGAACCCGGCGGCCAGTACGAGCAGTACTTC.

The chain is built from TRBV7-3 and TRBJ2-1; tentatively, D is TRBD1 (6 bases). Germline V lookup: CDR1 SGHTA, CDR2 FQGTGA. V was shortened by 5 bases and J by 8 bases, with 16 bases between the two germline ends. The CDR3 sequence is 14 residues long. This chain's CDR3 is CASSIQGNTDEQFF. In DNA, the CDR3 is TGTGCCAGCAGCATACAGGGAAACACCGATGAGCAGTTCTTC.

The chain links TRBV9 to TRBJ1-1; 12 nucleotides agree with TRBD1. Unmatched junction bases numbered 16, after V lost 2 bases and J lost 5 bases. This CDR3 has 19 amino acids. Germline CDR1 SGDLS, CDR2 YYNGEE. The CDR3 nucleotides are TGTGCCAGCAGCGTTAGAGCCCATGGGGGACAGGGGGCAGGGACTGAAGCTTTCTTT. This encodes CASSVRAHGGQGAGTEAFF.

Of note for this clone: At one end the junction does not follow the germline gene, possibly because of a read error. The V gene is TRBV11-2, the J gene TRBJ1-2; 8 bases align to TRBD1. Looked up from germline, CDR1 is SGHAT and CDR2 is FQNNGV. The CDR3 contains 12 residues. The CDR3 DNA reads as TGTGCCAGCAGCCCCTCCGGACAGGGATTCTCATTC. Its protein is CASSPSGQGFSF.

This rearrangement joins TRBV15 to TRBJ2-6; possible D gene TRBD1, 6 bases. The CDR3 runs 16 residues. Per germline, CDR1 LNHNV and CDR2 YYDKDF (reference sequence). With 3 bases removed from V and 0 bases from J, the gap between germline ends came to 9 bases. This chain's CDR3 is CATSSAQGSGANVLTF. CDR3 DNA sequence: TGTGCCACCAGCAGTGCACAGGGCTCTGGGGCCAACGTCCTGACTTTC.

This sequence joins TRBV6-5 and TRBJ2-5; D perhaps matches TRBD2 (6 bases). CDR3 length: 13 amino acids. CDR1 and CDR2 from the germline V gene are MNHEY and SVGAGI. The V end lost 3 bases, the J end lost 4 bases, and 9 bases lay between the germline ends. CDR3 amino acids: CASSYQEGETQYF. The CDR3 nucleotides read TGTGCCAGCAGTTATCAGGAGGGAGAGACCCAGTACTTC.

J is TRBJ2-5 and V is TRBV9; D is possibly TRBD1 (6 bases). Germline loops: CDR1 SGDLS, CDR2 YYNGEE. Trimming took off 0 bases at V and 5 bases at J, with 14 bases between the two ends. There are 15 residues in the CDR3. The CDR3 loop reads CASSVGLGAGETQYF. DNA for the CDR3: TGTGCCAGCAGCGTAGGCCTGGGGGCCGGTGAGACCCAGTACTTC.

The chain employs TRBV4-1 and TRBJ1-5; TRBD1 is a possible D gene (5 bases). Germline V gene data show CDR1 as MGHRA and CDR2 as YSYEKL. With 3 bases removed from V and 0 bases from J, the gap between germline ends came to 9 bases. The CDR3 sequence is 15 residues long. CDR3 DNA sequence: TGCGCCAGCAGCCACTTAGGGGATAGCAATCAGCCCCAGCATTTT. This gives the protein CASSHLGDSNQPQHF.

The gene calls are TRBV7-2 and TRBJ2-1; D call uncertain. This CDR3 is 14 amino acids long. Germline assignment: CDR1 SGHTA and CDR2 FQGNSA. V dropped 5 bases and J dropped 0 bases, with 8 bases sitting between them. The CDR3 loop is CASSPSGSYNEQFF. For the CDR3, the DNA is TGTGCCAGCAGCCCTAGTGGCTCCTACAATGAGCAGTTCTTC.

This clone was seen more than once but under ten times. CDR3 in amino acids: CASSPLGQGRNEKLFF. In DNA, the CDR3 is TGCGCCAGCAGCCCATTAGGACAGGGTCGTAATGAAAAACTGTTTTTT. The gene calls are TRBV4-3 and TRBJ1-4; 8 bases agree with TRBD1. Unmatched junction bases numbered 8, after V lost 4 bases and J lost 4 bases. The CDR3 runs 16 residues. The germline V gene encodes CDR1 LGHNA and CDR2 YSLEER.

This chain links TRBV5-4 with TRBJ2-7; possibly TRBD1 for D (5 bases). CDR1 is SGHNT, CDR2 YYREEE, per germline (reference sequence). V shed 4 bases and J shed 0 bases, with 11 bases lying between them. The CDR3 consists of 14 residues. The CDR3 nucleotides are TGTGCCAGCAGCGCCGCAGGGATCTCCTACGAGCAGTACTTC. This codes for CASSAAGISYEQYF.

The rearrangement uses TRBV28 and TRBJ1-5, with 9 bases identical to TRBD1. This CDR3 is built from 13 residues. The V and J ends lost 6 bases and 6 bases, in that order; junction bases with no gene match: 3. The germline V gene has CDR1 MDHEN and CDR2 SYDVKM. The CDR3 reads CASRTGGIQPQHF. CDR3 coding DNA: TGTGCCAGCAGAACAGGGGGCATTCAGCCCCAGCATTTT.

This chain connects TRBV19 to TRBJ2-3; 8 positions agree with TRBD2. Germline CDR1 reads LNHDA; CDR2 reads SQIVND (reference sequence). V trimming: 5 bases; J trimming: 2 bases; junction bases outside the gene matches: 18. The CDR3 totals 19 residues. The CDR3 loop is CASSQRPGLGPTFTDTQYF. CDR3 in DNA: TGTGCCAGTAGTCAAAGACCGGGACTAGGCCCAACATTCACAGATACGCAGTATTTT. Together with reference TRBV19 and TRBJ2-3, the CDR3 gives the full variable domain: DGGITQSPKYLFRKEGQNVTLSCEQNLNHDAMYWYRQDPGQGLRLIYYSQIVNDFQKGDIAEGYSVSREKKESFPLTVTSAQKNPTAFYLCASSQRPGLGPTFTDTQYFGPGTRLTVL.

The V call is TRBV28, the J call TRBJ2-3, with D unresolved. The CDR3 contains 13 residues. CDR1 is MDHEN and CDR2 is SYDVKM in the germline V gene. Trimming left V 5 bases short and J 2 bases short, with 8 bases between. This CDR3 reads CASSDFLTDTQYF. CDR3 nucleotide sequence: TGTGCCAGCAGTGACTTTCTCACAGATACGCAGTATTTT.

V and J are TRBV4-1 and TRBJ2-5, with unresolved D. Between the trimmed V and J ends, which lost 0 bases and 6 bases, there was a span of 17 bases. The CDR3 is 16 residues long. CDR1 and CDR2 from the germline V gene are MGHRA and YSYEKL. The CDR3 bases are TGCGCCAGCAGCCAAGATTGGCCAGGCGAGCCGAAGACCCAGTACTTC. It specifies CASSQDWPGEPKTQYF.

The CDR3 region has the DNA TGTGCCGTATTCCGGGACAGGGACCCGGAAGAGCAGTTCTTC. Amino acids: CAVFRDRDPEEQFF. The rearrangement uses TRBV28 and TRBJ2-1; 9 positions agree with TRBD1. The CDR3 covers 14 residues. The germline gives CDR1 MDHEN, CDR2 SYDVKM. V gave up 11 bases and J gave up 10 bases; unmatched junction bases: 15.

The CDR3 protein is CASSPTAPSSYEQYF. The CDR3 coding sequence is TGTGCCAGCTCACCAACTGCCCCGAGCTCCTACGAGCAGTACTTC. The J gene is TRBJ2-7, the V gene TRBV18, with unresolved D. The length of the CDR3 is 15 residues. CDR1 and CDR2 from the germline V gene are KGHSH and LQKENI. The V end was cut by 2 bases, the J end by 0 bases, with 11 bases between.

The chain recombines TRBV5-1 with TRBJ1-2; 10 positions agree with TRBD1. In germline, CDR1 is SGHRS, CDR2 YFSETQ. The CDR3 contains 14 residues. V trimming: 2 bases; J trimming: 8 bases; junction bases outside the gene matches: 6. The chain's CDR3 is CASSFGDRGSGYTF. In DNA form, the CDR3 reads TGCGCCAGCAGCTTTGGGGACAGGGGTTCCGGCTACACCTTC.

Remarks on this clone: The junction does not match germline at one end; this may be a read error. The V call is TRBV29-1, the J call TRBJ2-5; a weak D match, TRBD1 (7 bases). Per germline, CDR1 SQVTM and CDR2 ANQGSEA. CDR3 size: 15 residues. The CDR3 loop reads CSVEGGGWRQETQYF. The CDR3 DNA is TGCAGCGTCGAAGGAGGGGGCTGGCGGCAAGAGACCCAGTACTTC.

The chain joins TRBV9 to TRBJ1-1; D gene unclear. The length of the CDR3 is 13 residues. Germline-derived CDR1 and CDR2 are SGDLS and YYNGEE. Trimming cost V 5 bases and J 1 base, with 9 bases left between them. As DNA, the CDR3 is TGTGCCAGCAGTCTCACAGAGAACACTGAAGCTTTCTTT. This gives the protein CASSLTENTEAFF.

The chain carries TRBV19 and TRBJ2-7; possible D gene TRBD2, 6 bases. CDR1 and CDR2 from the germline V gene are LNHDA and SQIVND (reference sequence). V was clipped by 1 base and J by 4 bases, with 17 bases between them. This CDR3 is built from 16 residues. CDR3 in DNA: TGTGCCAGTAGTATAGTTGGGGGGATGGCGACATACGAGCAGTACTTC. Translated: CASSIVGGMATYEQYF. Supplemented by reference TRBV19 and TRBJ2-7, the full variable domain reads DGGITQSPKYLFRKEGQNVTLSCEQNLNHDAMYWYRQDPGQGLRLIYYSQIVNDFQKGDIAEGYSVSREKKESFPLTVTSAQKNPTAFYLCASSIVGGMATYEQYFGPGTRLTVT.

The rearrangement links TRBV25-1 to TRBJ2-3; 10 bases are a match to TRBD2. The germline V gene encodes CDR1 MGHDK and CDR2 SYGVNS. The V and J ends lost 8 bases and 5 bases, in that order; junction bases with no gene match: 7. CDR3 length equals 14 residues. The CDR3 region has the DNA TGTGCCAGCGGCCTAGCGGGAGAGAAAGATACGCAGTATTTT. As protein: CASGLAGEKDTQYF.

In its sample, this clone was seen a few times. The chain combines TRBV5-1 with TRBJ2-2; D might be TRBD1 (5 bases). The length of the CDR3 is 16 residues. Trimming took 0 bases from V and 2 from J, leaving 11 bases between them. Per germline, CDR1 SGHRS and CDR2 YFSETQ. CDR3 in amino acids: CASSLAVGLNTGELFF. CDR3 nucleotide sequence: TGCGCCAGCAGCTTGGCGGTGGGGCTCAACACCGGGGAGCTGTTTTTT.

V gene TRBV6-5 combines with J gene TRBJ1-2; D not certain. V was clipped by 8 bases and J by 2 bases, with 6 bases between them. CDR1 and CDR2 (germline): MNHEY, SVGAGI. CDR3 length: 11 amino acids. This CDR3 reads CASFLNYGYTF. CDR3 in DNA: TGTGCCAGCTTCTTAAACTATGGCTACACCTTC.

The J gene is TRBJ2-1, the V gene TRBV18; 9 bases fit TRBD2. Germline CDR1 and CDR2: KGHSH and LQKENI. This CDR3 comprises 17 residues. Unmatched junction bases numbered 5, after V lost 0 bases and J lost 2 bases. CDR3 protein: CASSPPALAGTYNEQFF. CDR3 DNA sequence: TGTGCCAGCTCACCACCTGCCCTAGCGGGGACCTACAATGAGCAGTTCTTC. The full variable domain, completed using reference TRBV18 and TRBJ2-1, is NAGVMQNPRHLVRRRGQEARLRCSPMKGHSHVYWYRQLPEEGLKFMVYLQKENIIDESGMPKERFSAEFPKEGPSILRIQQVVRGDSAAYFCASSPPALAGTYNEQFFGPGTRLTVL.

This sequence joins TRBV27 and TRBJ1-5; D gene unclear. The CDR3 has 15 residues. The germline V gene has CDR1 MNHEY and CDR2 SMNVEV (reference sequence). The germline V and J ends were trimmed by 1 base and 6 bases, with 13 bases remaining between them. The chain's CDR3 is CASSLYSGGGQPQHF. For the CDR3, the DNA is TGTGCCAGCAGTTTATACTCGGGAGGCGGTCAGCCCCAGCATTTT.

The chain joins TRBV19 to TRBJ1-5; 7 bases are a match to TRBD1. V was pared by 8 bases and J by 0 bases, with 7 bases of the junction left unmatched. Germline CDR1 is LNHDA and CDR2 is SQIVND (reference sequence). The CDR3 totals 15 residues. The DNA of the CDR3 is TGTGCCAGTGACAGGGCAACGGTTAGCAATCAGCCCCAGCATTTT. Translation: CASDRATVSNQPQHF.

This chain links TRBV2 with TRBJ2-2; D is possibly TRBD1 (6 bases). The CDR3 runs 14 residues. The germline gives CDR1 SNHLY, CDR2 FYNNEI. V lost 5 bases, J lost 0 bases, and 7 bases lay in between. The CDR3 spells CASSRTANTGELFF. In DNA, the CDR3 is TGTGCCAGCAGTCGGACAGCGAACACCGGGGAGCTGTTTTTT.